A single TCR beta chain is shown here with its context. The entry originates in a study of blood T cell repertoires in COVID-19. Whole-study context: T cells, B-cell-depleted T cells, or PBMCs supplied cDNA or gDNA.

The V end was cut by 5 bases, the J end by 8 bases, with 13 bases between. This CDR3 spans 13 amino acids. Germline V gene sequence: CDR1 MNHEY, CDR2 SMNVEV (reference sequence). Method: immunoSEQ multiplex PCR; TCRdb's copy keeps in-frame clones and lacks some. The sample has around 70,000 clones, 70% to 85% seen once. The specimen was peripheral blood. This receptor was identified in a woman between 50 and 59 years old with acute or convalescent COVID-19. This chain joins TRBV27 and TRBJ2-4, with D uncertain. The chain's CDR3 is CASSTPVRDIQYF. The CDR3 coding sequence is TGTGCCAGCAGTACTCCTGTCCGGGACATTCAGTACTTC.